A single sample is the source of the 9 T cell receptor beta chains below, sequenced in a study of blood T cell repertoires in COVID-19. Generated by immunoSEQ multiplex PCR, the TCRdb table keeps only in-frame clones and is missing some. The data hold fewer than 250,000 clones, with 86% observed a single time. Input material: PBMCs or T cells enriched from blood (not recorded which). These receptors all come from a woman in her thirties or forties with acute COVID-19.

CDR3 nucleotides: TGTGCCAGCAGTCCCTCAGGGGACAACTATGGCTACACCTTC. Protein: CASSPSGDNYGYTF. The J gene is TRBJ1-2, the V gene TRBV28, with a tentative D call TRBD1 (6 bases). V lost 5 bases to trimming and J lost 2 bases, with 12 bases between them. The CDR3 is 14 amino acids. CDR1 is MDHEN and CDR2 is SYDVKM in the germline V gene.

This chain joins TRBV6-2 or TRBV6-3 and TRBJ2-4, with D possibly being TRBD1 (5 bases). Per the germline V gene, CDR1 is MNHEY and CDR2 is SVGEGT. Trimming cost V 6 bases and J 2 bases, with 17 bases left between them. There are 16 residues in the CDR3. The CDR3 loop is CASSHSRRATKNIQYF. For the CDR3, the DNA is TGTGCCAGCAGCCACTCCCGCAGGGCGACCAAAAACATTCAGTACTTC.

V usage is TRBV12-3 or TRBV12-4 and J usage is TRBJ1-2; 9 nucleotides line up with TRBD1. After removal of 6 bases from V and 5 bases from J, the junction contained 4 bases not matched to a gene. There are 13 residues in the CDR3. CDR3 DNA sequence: TGTGCCAGCAGCTCGACAGGGGGATATGGCTACACCTTC. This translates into CASSSTGGYGYTF.

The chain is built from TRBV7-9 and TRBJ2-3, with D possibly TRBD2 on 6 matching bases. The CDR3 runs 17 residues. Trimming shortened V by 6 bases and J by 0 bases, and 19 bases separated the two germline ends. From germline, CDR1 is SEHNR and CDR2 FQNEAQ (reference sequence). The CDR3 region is CASSFMAGLTSTDTQYF. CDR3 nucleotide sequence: TGTGCCAGCAGTTTTATGGCGGGGTTAACTAGCACAGATACGCAGTATTTT.

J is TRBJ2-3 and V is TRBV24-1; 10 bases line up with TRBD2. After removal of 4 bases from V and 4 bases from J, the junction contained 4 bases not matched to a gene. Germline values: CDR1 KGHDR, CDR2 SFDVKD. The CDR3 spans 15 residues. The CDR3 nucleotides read TGTGCCACCAGTGACGGGACTAGCGCGGCAGATACGCAGTATTTT. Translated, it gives CATSDGTSAADTQYF.

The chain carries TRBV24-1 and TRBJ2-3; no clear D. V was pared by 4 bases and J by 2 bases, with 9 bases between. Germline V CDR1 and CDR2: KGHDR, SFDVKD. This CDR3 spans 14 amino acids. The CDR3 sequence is CATSESLTTDTQYF. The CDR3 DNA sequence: TGTGCCACCAGTGAAAGCCTTACCACAGATACGCAGTATTTT.

The CDR3 region is CASSQSRLAAYEQYF. The CDR3 nucleotides are TGTGCCAGCAGCCAATCGCGGCTAGCGGCCTACGAGCAGTACTTC. The chain has TRBV4-2 and TRBJ2-7; 7 bases agree with TRBD2. V lost 2 bases and J lost 2; bases outside the gene matches: 6. Germline assignment: CDR1 LGHNA and CDR2 YNFKEQ. There are 15 residues in the CDR3.

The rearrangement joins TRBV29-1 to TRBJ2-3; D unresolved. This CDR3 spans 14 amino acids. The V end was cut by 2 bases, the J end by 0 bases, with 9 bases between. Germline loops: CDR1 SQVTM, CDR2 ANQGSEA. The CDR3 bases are TGCAGCGTTGAAAAGTCCTATAGCACAGATACGCAGTATTTT. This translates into CSVEKSYSTDTQYF.

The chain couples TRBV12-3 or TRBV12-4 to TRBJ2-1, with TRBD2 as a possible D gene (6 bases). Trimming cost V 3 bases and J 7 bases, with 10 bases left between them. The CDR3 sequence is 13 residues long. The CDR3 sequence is CASSFREVNEQFF. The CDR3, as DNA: TGTGCCAGCAGTTTTAGGGAGGTGAATGAGCAGTTCTTC.